These T cell receptor beta chains were read from a single sample in a study of CD8 T cells in ankylosing spondylitis. Via MiXCR, TCRdb re-called the 5' RACE reads, giving one row per CDR3 protein. The table has under 250,000 distinct CDR3 sequences, approximately 8% seen once. Material for sequencing was blood, either unsorted or a sorted T cell fraction (not recorded which). The source is a female donor with ankylosing spondylitis or in good health (not recorded which). Each CDR3 is given with its conserved first and last residue. A D gene is named only where the DNA matches it firmly. The size entry is marked missing in some rows and otherwise reads once, few, many or a size class.

abundance	len	v_gene	d_gene	j_gene	CDR3aa	CDR3nt
many	16	TRBV6-5	-	TRBJ1-1	CASRFLGRSKDTEAFF	TGTGCCAGCAGATTCCTCGGACGGAGCAAGGACACTGAAGCTTTCTTT
-	15	TRBV5-1	-	TRBJ1-1	CASSLVSDSNTEAFF	TGCGCCAGCAGCTTGGTTTCAGACTCGAACACTGAAGCTTTCTTT
many	16	TRBV24-1	TRBD1	TRBJ2-1	CATSDTDRLSYNEQFF	TGTGCCACCAGTGACACGGACAGGCTCTCTTACAATGAGCAGTTCTTC
-	13	TRBV29-1	-	TRBJ1-2	CSSTSNSNYGCTF	-
many	14	TRBV20-1	-	TRBJ2-7	CSARGALWGDEQYF	TGCAGTGCTAGAGGGGCCTTGTGGGGTGACGAGCAGTACTTC
many	17	TRBV20-1	TRBD2	TRBJ2-5	CSARALSGTSGTETQYF	TGCAGTGCTAGAGCCCTATCCGGGACTAGCGGGACAGAGACCCAGTACTTC
many	14	TRBV5-1	-	TRBJ1-6	CASSLVDLNSPLHF	TGCGCCAGCAGCTTGGTGGACCTTAATTCACCCCTCCACTTT
many	17	TRBV20-1	-	TRBJ2-1	CSARGHLRTRPQNEQFF	TGCAGTGCTAGAGGCCACCTGCGGACACGACCGCAGAATGAGCAGTTCTTC
few	15	TRBV3-1	-	TRBJ1-1	CASSQKGGVNTEAFF	TGTGCCAGCAGCCAGAAGGGGGGAGTGAACACTGAAGCTTTCTTT
many	17	TRBV6-1	-	TRBJ1-3	CASIATPGGWSGNTIYF	TGTGCCAGCATCGCCACCCCTGGGGGTTGGTCTGGAAACACCATATATTTT
many	14	TRBV7-6	-	TRBJ2-1	CASSPLNSYNEQFF	TGTGCCAGCAGCCCGTTGAACTCCTACAATGAGCAGTTCTTC
few	15	TRBV28	TRBD1	TRBJ1-6	CASSLGQGLNSPLHF	TGTGCCAGCAGTCTGGGACAGGGGCTGAATTCACCCCTCCACTTT
many	13	TRBV12-3/TRBV12-4	-	TRBJ2-7	CASRLRNNYEQYF	TGTGCCAGCAGACTACGGAACAACTACGAGCAGTACTTC
many	17	TRBV5-1	TRBD2	TRBJ2-2	CASSPASSGSDTGELFF	TGCGCCAGCAGCCCCGCGTCTAGCGGGAGCGACACCGGGGAGCTGTTTTTT
many	14	TRBV20-1	TRBD2	TRBJ2-1	CSARGRATYNEQFF	TGCAGTGCACGCGGGAGGGCCACCTACAATGAGCAGTTCTTC
-	17	TRBV20-1	TRBD2	TRBJ2-1	CCATRRAVAGSYNEQFF	TGCTGTGCCACCCGTAGGGCCGTAGCGGGATCCTACAATGAGCAGTTCTTC
-	13	TRBV2	-	TRBJ2-5	CASRAIAQETQYF	TGTGCCAGCAGAGCAATAGCGCAAGAGACCCAGTACTTC
many	15	TRBV25-1	TRBD1	TRBJ2-3	CASSEAGTGADTQYF	TGTGCCAGCAGTGAGGCCGGGACAGGGGCTGATACGCAGTATTTT
many	14	TRBV5-5	-	TRBJ2-3	CASSRTENTDTQYF	TGTGCCAGCAGCCGTACAGAAAACACAGATACGCAGTATTTT
many	15	TRBV4-1	TRBD2	TRBJ2-1	CASSRPAGGHNEQFF	TGCGCCAGCAGCCGTCCTGCGGGAGGCCACAATGAGCAGTTCTTC
many	13	TRBV29-1	-	TRBJ1-2	CSVGAGVENGYTF	TGCAGCGTTGGAGCAGGGGTCGAAAATGGCTACACCTTC
many	16	TRBV15	TRBD2	TRBJ2-5	CATSRGALAGGETQYF	TGTGCCACCAGCAGAGGAGCGCTAGCGGGAGGGGAGACCCAGTACTTC
many	18	TRBV11-2	TRBD2	TRBJ2-1	CASSLLAGVSGSYNEQFF	TGTGCCAGCAGCCTCCTAGCGGGAGTCAGCGGCTCCTACAATGAGCAGTTCTTC
many	14	TRBV5-1	-	TRBJ2-1	CASSPFMSGAEQFF	TGCGCCAGCAGCCCCTTTATGAGCGGTGCGGAGCAGTTCTTC
many	15	TRBV6-1	-	TRBJ2-7	CASSPQTDSGYEQYF	TGTGCCAGCAGTCCCCAGACAGACTCAGGGTACGAGCAGTACTTC
many	12	TRBV28	TRBD1	TRBJ1-4	CASSSGTVYLFF	TGTGCCAGCAGTTCCGGGACAGTTTATCTGTTTTTT
many	15	TRBV5-1	-	TRBJ2-1	CASSLAGTRSDEQFF	TGCGCCAGCAGCTTGGCCGGGACGAGGAGCGATGAGCAGTTCTTC
-	14	TRBV7-9	-	TRBJ2-3	CASSFMGSADTQYF	TGTGCCAGCAGCTTTATGGGGTCCGCAGATACGCAGTATTTT
-	16	TRBV7-2	-	TRBJ2-1	CASSFFGSGSYNEQFF	TGTGCCAGCAGCTTTTTCGGGAGCGGCTCCTACAATGAGCAGTTCTTC
-	13	TRBV2	-	TRBJ2-1	CTSSLTRNHEQFF	TGTACCAGCAGCCTGACTAGGAATCATGAGCAGTTCTTC
many	15	TRBV10-2	-	TRBJ2-3	CASSHWDPLPDTQYF	TGCGCCAGCAGCCACTGGGACCCGCTACCAGATACGCAGTATTTT
many	16	TRBV4-2	-	TRBJ1-6	CASSQEEASSNSPLHF	TGTGCCAGCAGCCAAGAGGAGGCCAGTAGTAATTCACCCCTCCACTTT
many	13	TRBV12-3/TRBV12-4	-	TRBJ1-4	CASSWGLNEKLFF	TGTGCCAGCAGCTGGGGCCTTAATGAAAAACTGTTTTTT
-	14	TRBV6-2/TRBV6-3	-	TRBJ2-7	CASSYRGSFPEQYF	TGTGCCAGCAGTTACCGGGGGAGCTTCCCCGAGCAGTACTTC
many	15	TRBV10-3	-	TRBJ2-6	CAISEEGSGANVLTF	TGTGCCATCAGTGAGGAGGGGTCTGGGGCCAACGTCCTGACTTTC
many	15	TRBV20-1	TRBD2	TRBJ2-1	CSGGAGTNSYNEQFF	TGCTCGGGGGGGGCCGGGACTAACTCCTACAATGAGCAGTTCTTC
many	15	TRBV4-2	-	TRBJ1-3	CASSQVTQAGNTIYF	TGTGCCAGCAGCCAAGTGACTCAGGCTGGAAACACCATATATTTT
many	17	TRBV5-1	-	TRBJ1-1	CASSQFSPGQPPTEAFF	TGCGCCAGCAGCCAATTTAGCCCTGGGCAGCCCCCCACTGAAGCTTTCTTT
-	12	TRBV30	-	TRBJ1-4	CAWSMGSEKLFF	TGTGCCTGGAGTATGGGGAGCGAAAAACTGTTTTTT
many	15	TRBV5-1	-	TRBJ1-2	CASSLDRAVYYGYTF	TGCGCCAGCAGCTTGGACAGGGCGGTCTACTATGGCTACACCTTC
many	16	TRBV9	-	TRBJ2-1	CASSPRGVRSYNEQFF	TGTGCCAGCAGCCCTAGGGGGGTCCGCTCCTACAATGAGCAGTTCTTC
many	17	TRBV5-1	TRBD2	TRBJ2-1	CASSLGAGALHGNEQFF	TGCGCCAGCAGCTTAGGCGCGGGAGCCCTCCATGGCAATGAGCAGTTCTTC
-	18	TRBV4-2	TRBD2	TRBJ2-1	CASNQRLAGAGGYNEQFF	TGTGCCAGCAACCAGAGACTAGCGGGAGCCGGCGGGTACAATGAGCAGTTCTTC
many	18	TRBV18	-	TRBJ2-1	CASSLQAGDSSSYNEQFF	TGTGCCAGCTCACTTCAGGCAGGGGACTCTTCCTCCTACAATGAGCAGTTCTTC
many	11	TRBV10-3	-	TRBJ2-1	CAISSTGEQFF	TGTGCCATCAGTTCGACGGGTGAGCAGTTCTTC
-	11	TRBV28	TRBD1	TRBJ1-4	CASSLDRELFF	TGTGCCAGCAGTTTAGACAGGGAACTGTTTTTT
many	17	TRBV6-2/TRBV6-3	TRBD2	TRBJ2-2	CASRTSGSASNTGELFF	TGTGCCAGCCGGACTAGCGGGAGTGCGTCGAACACCGGGGAGCTGTTTTTT
many	13	TRBV15	-	TRBJ2-7	CATSSDPRYEQYF	TGTGCCACCAGCAGCGACCCTCGGTACGAGCAGTACTTC
many	15	TRBV6-5	TRBD1	TRBJ2-3	CASSYTGTDTDTQYF	TGTGCCAGCAGTTACACCGGGACAGACACAGATACGCAGTATTTT